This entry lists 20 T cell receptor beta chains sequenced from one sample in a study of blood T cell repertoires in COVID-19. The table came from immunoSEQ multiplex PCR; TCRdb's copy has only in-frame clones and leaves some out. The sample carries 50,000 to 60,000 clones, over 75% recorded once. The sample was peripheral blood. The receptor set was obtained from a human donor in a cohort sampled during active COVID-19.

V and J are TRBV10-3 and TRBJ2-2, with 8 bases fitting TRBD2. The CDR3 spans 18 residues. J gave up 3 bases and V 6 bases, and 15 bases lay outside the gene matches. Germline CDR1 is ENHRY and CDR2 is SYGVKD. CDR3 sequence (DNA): TGTGCCATCAGGCCGGGGCGGGGGGCTCAACCCGACACCGGGGAGCTGTTTTTT. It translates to CAIRPGRGAQPDTGELFF.

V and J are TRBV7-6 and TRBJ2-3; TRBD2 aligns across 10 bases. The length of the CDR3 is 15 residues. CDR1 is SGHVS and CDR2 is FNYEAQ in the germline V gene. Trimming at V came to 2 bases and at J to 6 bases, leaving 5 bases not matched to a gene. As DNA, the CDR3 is TGTGCCAGCAGCTTACCTAGCGGGAGAACGGATACGCAGTATTTT. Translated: CASSLPSGRTDTQYF.

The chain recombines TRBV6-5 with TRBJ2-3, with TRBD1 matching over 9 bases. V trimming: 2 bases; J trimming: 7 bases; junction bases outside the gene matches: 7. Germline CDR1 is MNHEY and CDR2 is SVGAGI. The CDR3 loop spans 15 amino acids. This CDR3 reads CASSYDRGWVNTQYF. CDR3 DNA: TGTGCCAGCAGTTACGACAGGGGGTGGGTGAATACGCAGTATTTT.

CDR3 coding DNA: TGTGCCACCAGCCCGGGGGGGGAGGGGGATCAGCCCCAGCATTTT. This translates into CATSPGGEGDQPQHF. This chain links TRBV24-1 with TRBJ1-5; tentative D call: TRBD1 (6 bases). Germline assignment: CDR1 KGHDR and CDR2 SFDVKD. V dropped 7 bases and J dropped 5 bases, with 17 bases sitting between them. The CDR3 sequence is 15 residues long.

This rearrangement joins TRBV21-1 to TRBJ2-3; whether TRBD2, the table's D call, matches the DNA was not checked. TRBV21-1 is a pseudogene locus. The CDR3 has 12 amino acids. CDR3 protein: CASSSSTDTQYF. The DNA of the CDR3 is TGTGCCAGCAGTTCGAGCACAGATACGCAGTATTTT.

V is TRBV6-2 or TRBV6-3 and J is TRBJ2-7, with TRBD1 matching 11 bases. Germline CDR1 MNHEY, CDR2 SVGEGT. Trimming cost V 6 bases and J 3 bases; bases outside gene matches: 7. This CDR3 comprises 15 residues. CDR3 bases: TGTGCCAGCAGCCCACACGGGACAGGGGGCTACGAGCAGTACTTC. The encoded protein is CASSPHGTGGYEQYF.

The CDR3 DNA sequence: TGTGCCAGCAGCTTAGTTGAGGGAGGGGATCGGACCGGGGAGCTGTTTTTT. This gives the protein CASSLVEGGDRTGELFF. This chain links TRBV7-8 with TRBJ2-2, with 7 positions matching TRBD2. J lost 5 bases, V lost 1 base, and 10 bases had no gene match. This CDR3 region has 17 residues. CDR1 is SGHVS and CDR2 is FQNEAQ in the germline V gene.

CDR3 DNA sequence: TGTGCCACTAGCGGGGCCAACTCTGGGGCCAACGTCCTGACTTTC. Its protein is CATSGANSGANVLTF. The chain carries TRBV6-5 and TRBJ2-6; 9 nucleotides match TRBD2. The germline CDR1 and CDR2 sequences are MNHEY and SVGAGI. With V trimmed by 10 bases and J by 0 bases, 4 bases remained unmatched. The CDR3 consists of 15 residues.

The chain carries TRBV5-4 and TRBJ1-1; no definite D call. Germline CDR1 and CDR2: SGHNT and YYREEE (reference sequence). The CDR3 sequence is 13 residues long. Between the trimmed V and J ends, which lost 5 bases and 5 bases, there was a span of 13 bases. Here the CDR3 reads CASRGGQRTEAFF. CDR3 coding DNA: TGTGCCAGCAGGGGTGGGCAGAGAACTGAAGCTTTCTTT.

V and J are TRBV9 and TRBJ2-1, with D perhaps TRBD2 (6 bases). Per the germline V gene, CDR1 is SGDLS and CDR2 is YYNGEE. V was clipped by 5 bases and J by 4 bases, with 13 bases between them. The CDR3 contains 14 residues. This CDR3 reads CASSGDSRYNEQFF. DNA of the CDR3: TGTGCCAGCAGTGGGGACTCGCGGTACAATGAGCAGTTCTTC. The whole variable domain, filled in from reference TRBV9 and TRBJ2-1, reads DSGVTQTPKHLITATGQRVTLRCSPRSGDLSVYWYQQSLDQGLQFLIQYYNGEERAKGNILERFSAQQFPDLHSELNLSSLELGDSALYFCASSGDSRYNEQFFGPGTRLTVL.

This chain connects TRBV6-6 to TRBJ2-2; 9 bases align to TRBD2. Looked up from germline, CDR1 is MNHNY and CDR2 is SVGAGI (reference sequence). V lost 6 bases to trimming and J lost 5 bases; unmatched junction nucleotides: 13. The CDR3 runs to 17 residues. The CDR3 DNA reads TGTGCCAGCAGACGACCCTATAGCGGGAGAGGTACCGGGGAGCTGTTTTTT. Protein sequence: CASRRPYSGRGTGELFF.

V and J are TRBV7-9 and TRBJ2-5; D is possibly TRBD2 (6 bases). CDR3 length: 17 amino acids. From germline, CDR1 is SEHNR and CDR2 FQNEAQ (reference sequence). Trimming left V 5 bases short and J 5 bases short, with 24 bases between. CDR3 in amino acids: CASSPGSGLPFGETQYF. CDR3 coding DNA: TGTGCCAGCAGCCCGGGCTCGGGACTCCCTTTTGGGGAGACCCAGTACTTC.

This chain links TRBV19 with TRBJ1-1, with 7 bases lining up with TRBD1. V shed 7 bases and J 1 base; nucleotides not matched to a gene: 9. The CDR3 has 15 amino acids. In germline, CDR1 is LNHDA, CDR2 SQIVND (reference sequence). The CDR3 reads CASKPGQQANTEAFF. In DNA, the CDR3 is TGTGCCAGTAAACCGGGACAGCAAGCGAACACTGAAGCTTTCTTT.

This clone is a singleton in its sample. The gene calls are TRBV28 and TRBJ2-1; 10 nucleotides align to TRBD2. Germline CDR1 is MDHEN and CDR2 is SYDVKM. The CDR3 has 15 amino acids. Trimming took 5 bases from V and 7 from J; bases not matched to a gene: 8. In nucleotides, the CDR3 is TGTGCCAGCAGTCCCCCGGGACTAGCGAGGAATGAGCAGTTCTTC. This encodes CASSPPGLARNEQFF.

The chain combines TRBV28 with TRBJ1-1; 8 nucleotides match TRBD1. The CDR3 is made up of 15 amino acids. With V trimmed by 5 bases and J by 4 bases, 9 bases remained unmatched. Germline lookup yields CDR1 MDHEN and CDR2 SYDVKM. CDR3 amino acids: CASSMQGALSTEAFF. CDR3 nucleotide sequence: TGTGCCAGCAGTATGCAGGGGGCGTTGAGCACTGAAGCTTTCTTT.

In nucleotides, the CDR3 is TGTGCCAGCAGTAGACCTGGGGCAGGGGGCTCAAGCTACACCTTC. It encodes CASSRPGAGGSSYTF. The chain joins TRBV28 to TRBJ1-2; 8 bases fit TRBD1. Germline assignment: CDR1 MDHEN and CDR2 SYDVKM. V shed 5 bases, J shed 9 bases, and the junction held 14 bases outside the gene matches. The CDR3 is made up of 15 amino acids.

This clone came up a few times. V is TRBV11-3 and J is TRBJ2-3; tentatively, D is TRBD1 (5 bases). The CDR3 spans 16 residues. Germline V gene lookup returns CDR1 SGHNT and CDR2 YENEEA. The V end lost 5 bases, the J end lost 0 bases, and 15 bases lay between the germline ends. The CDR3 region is CASSPEKGPSTDTQYF. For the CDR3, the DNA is TGTGCCAGCAGCCCCGAGAAGGGGCCCAGCACAGATACGCAGTATTTT.

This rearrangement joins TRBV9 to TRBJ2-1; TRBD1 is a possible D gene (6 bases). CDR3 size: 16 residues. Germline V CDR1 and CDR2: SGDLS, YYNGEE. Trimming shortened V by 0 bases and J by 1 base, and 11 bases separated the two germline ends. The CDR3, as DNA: TGTGCCAGCAGCGTAGCCCAGGGGTTGTCCTACAATGAGCAGTTCTTC. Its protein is CASSVAQGLSYNEQFF.

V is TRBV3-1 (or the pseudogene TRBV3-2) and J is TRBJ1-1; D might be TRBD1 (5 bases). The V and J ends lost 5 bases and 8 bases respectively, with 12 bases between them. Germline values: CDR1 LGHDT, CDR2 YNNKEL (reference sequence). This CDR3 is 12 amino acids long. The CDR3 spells CASSFQGSEAFF. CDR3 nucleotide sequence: TGTGCCAGCAGCTTTCAGGGTTCAGAAGCTTTCTTT.

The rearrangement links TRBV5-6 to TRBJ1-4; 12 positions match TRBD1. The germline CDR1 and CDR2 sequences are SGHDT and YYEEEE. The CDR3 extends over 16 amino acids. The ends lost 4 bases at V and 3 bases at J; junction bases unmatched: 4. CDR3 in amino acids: CASSPGQGAANEKLFF. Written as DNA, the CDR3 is TGTGCCAGCAGCCCGGGACAGGGGGCTGCTAATGAAAAACTGTTTTTT.